This TCR beta chain is from a study of CD8 T cells in ankylosing spondylitis. TCRdb passed the 5' RACE reads through MiXCR, listing each CDR3 protein once. The sample includes about 200,000 distinct CDR3 sequences, 9.5% to 15% seen only once; the top ten take about 17%. This clonotype was counted ten times or more. Antigen specificity is unknown. Study-wide results and caveats: Blood from ankylosing spondylitis patients appeared to carry a characteristic roughly eight-variant TCR beta motif. Significant enrichment of disease-linked clones was reportedly seen in matched ankylosing spondylitis synovial fluid. Both synovial fluid and blood in reactive arthritis had previously been reported to carry some motif variants.

The sample taken for sequencing was blood, either unsorted or a sorted T cell fraction (not recorded which). This TCR came from a male donor with ankylosing spondylitis or in good health (not recorded which).

In DNA form, the CDR3 reads TGTGCCAGCAGTTACAGGGAAACAGATACGCAGTATTTT. Translating it yields CASSYRETDTQYF. V is TRBV6-2 or TRBV6-3 and J is TRBJ2-3; D unclear. The CDR3 has 13 residues. Looked up from germline, CDR1 is MNHEY and CDR2 is SVGEGT. V lost 2 bases to trimming and J lost 3 bases, with 6 bases between them.